These 22 T cell receptor beta chains share one sample of origin, sequenced in a study of vaccination and CD4 T cells after COVID-19. Documented time point: late sampling 161 to 241 days after vaccination in three convalescent patients. Treatment indicated: roughly 10-day PBMC culture with coronavirus spike peptide pools or control peptides (ViraFEST assay). No antigens are known for them. Researchers used the Oncomine TCR Beta short-read assay to sequence DNA from cultured CD4+ T cells. Each CDR3 protein is one row after TCRdb ran MiXCR on the PCR reads. The data contain some 19,000 distinct CDR3 sequences, over 50% of them singletons. The specimen comprised CD4+ T cells from blood, cultured in vitro, sampled about 7 months after SARS-CoV-2 vaccination. These receptors were obtained from a human donor who had recovered from COVID-19.

The V and J genes are TRBV29-1 and TRBJ2-4; 8 bases match TRBD2. The germline V gene has CDR1 SQVTM and CDR2 ANQGSEA. The CDR3 has 13 residues. V lost 6 bases, J lost 9 bases, and 10 bases stayed unmatched. DNA of the CDR3: TGCAGCGTCGTACTAGCGGAGGGGGGCATTCAGTACTTC. It is translated as CSVVLAEGGIQYF.

The chain links TRBV6-1 to TRBJ1-1; tentatively, D is TRBD1 (6 bases). CDR3 size: 15 residues. Trimming took off 7 bases at V and 3 bases at J, with 18 bases between the two ends. The V gene's germline CDR1 is MNHNS and CDR2 SASEGT. In DNA form, the CDR3 reads TGTGCCAGCACCTATAAACAGGGCCCTTACACTGAAGCTTTCTTT. This sequence encodes CASTYKQGPYTEAFF.

The V gene is TRBV27, the J gene TRBJ2-1, with a tentative D call TRBD2 (6 bases). Trimming removed 5 bases from V and 9 bases from J, with 17 bases in between. CDR3 length: 14 residues. The germline V gene encodes CDR1 MNHEY and CDR2 SMNVEV (reference sequence). CDR3: CASSTSAGHSEQFF. DNA for the CDR3: TGTGCCAGCAGTACCTCAGCGGGTCACAGTGAGCAGTTCTTC.

This clonotype was found a few times. The chain uses TRBV11-3 and TRBJ2-5; TRBD2 aligns across 8 bases. The CDR3 has 14 amino acids. CDR1 and CDR2 (germline): SGHNT, YENEEA. V shed 5 bases and J 4 bases; nucleotides not matched to a gene: 6. CDR3 DNA: TGTGCCAGCAGCCCCCGGAGCGGGGGAGAGACCCAGTACTTC. Translating gives CASSPRSGGETQYF. The complete variable domain, with remaining parts taken from reference TRBV11-3 and TRBJ2-5, reads EAGVVQSPRYKIIEKKQPVAFWCNPISGHNTLYWYLQNLGQGPELLIRYENEEAVDDSQLPKDRFSAERLKGVDSTLKIQPAELGDSAVYLCASSPRSGGETQYFGPGTRLLVL.

The rearrangement joins TRBV6-2 or TRBV6-3 to TRBJ2-3; D call uncertain. The CDR3 is 15 amino acids. The ends were cut back, 0 bases at V and 10 bases at J, with 17 bases in the middle. In germline, CDR1 is MNHEY, CDR2 SVGEGT. As DNA, the CDR3 is TGTGCCAGCAGTTACTCGACCGAGGTTCGTGTTGCGCAGTATTTT. Amino acid sequence: CASSYSTEVRVAQYF.

The V gene is TRBV24-1, the J gene TRBJ2-5; weak D call: TRBD1 (6 bases). This CDR3 is built from 13 residues. Trimming left V 3 bases short and J 5 bases short, with 9 bases between. Germline assignment: CDR1 KGHDR and CDR2 SFDVKD. The CDR3 loop reads CATSDTGLETQYF. The CDR3 DNA sequence: TGTGCCACCAGTGATACAGGGTTGGAGACCCAGTACTTC.

The rearrangement links TRBV6-4 to TRBJ2-5; D is unclear. In germline, CDR1 is MRHNA, CDR2 SNTAGT. The length of the CDR3 is 14 residues. V lost 7 bases to trimming and J lost 4 bases, with 16 bases between them. In DNA form, the CDR3 reads TGTGCCAGCACTACTGGGCAATCGGCAGAGACCCAGTACTTC. Residues: CASTTGQSAETQYF.

The genes are TRBV7-9 and TRBJ2-7; TRBD1 agrees at 7 bases. The CDR3 spans 12 residues. From germline, CDR1 is SEHNR and CDR2 FQNEAQ (reference sequence). Trimming removed 5 bases from V and 9 bases from J; junction bases left unmatched: 7. The CDR3 nucleotides read TGTGCCAGCAGCCCTCGACAGGGTAGGCAGTACTTC. This translates into CASSPRQGRQYF. Complete variable domain (other parts from reference TRBV7-9 and TRBJ2-7): DTGVSQNPRHKITKRGQNVTFRCDPISEHNRLYWYRQTLGQGPEFLTYFQNEAQLEKSRLLSDRFSAERPKGSFSTLEIQRTEQGDSAMYLCASSPRQGRQYFGPGTRLTVT.

This clonotype was seen only a few times. The gene calls are TRBV6-1 and TRBJ1-5; tentative D call: TRBD1 (6 bases). There are 15 residues in the CDR3. CDR1 MNHNS and CDR2 SASEGT come from the germline V gene. Trimming removed 5 bases from V and 0 bases from J, with 11 bases in between. CDR3 bases: TGTGCCAGCAGTCTCCAGGGGTTTAGCAATCAGCCCCAGCATTTT. This encodes CASSLQGFSNQPQHF.

This chain uses TRBV6-1 with TRBJ2-5, with TRBD1 identical over 8 bases. V lost 4 bases and J lost 7; bases outside the gene matches: 5. Germline-derived CDR1 and CDR2 are MNHNS and SASEGT. This CDR3 comprises 13 residues. The CDR3 protein is CASSGTGTGTQYF. CDR3 sequence (DNA): TGTGCCAGCAGTGGGACAGGGACGGGGACCCAGTACTTC.

This clonotype was seen a handful of times. The rearrangement uses TRBV20-1 and TRBJ2-2, with 9 bases matching TRBD1. This CDR3 spans 15 amino acids. V gave up 0 bases and J gave up 6 bases; unmatched junction bases: 5. The V gene's germline CDR1 is DFQATT and CDR2 SNEGSKA (reference sequence). This chain's CDR3 is CSARDWRQGAGELFF. In DNA form, the CDR3 reads TGCAGTGCTAGAGATTGGAGACAGGGGGCCGGGGAGCTGTTTTTT.

The count of this clonotype is one. The chain joins TRBV6-1 to TRBJ2-3, with TRBD2 matching 7 bases. V lost 7 bases, J lost 1 base, and 5 bases stayed unmatched. Per germline, CDR1 MNHNS and CDR2 SASEGT. The CDR3 is 14 amino acids. The CDR3 nucleotides are TGTGCCAGCAACCCAAGCGGGGGCACAGATACGCAGTATTTT. It encodes CASNPSGGTDTQYF.

This clonotype was recorded a few times. The chain combines TRBV11-2 with TRBJ1-1; possibly TRBD1 for D (6 bases). Per the germline V gene, CDR1 is SGHAT and CDR2 is FQNNGV. The CDR3 length is 15 residues. Deletions cut 6 bases from V and 0 bases from J, with 14 bases between. In DNA, the CDR3 is TGTGCCAGCAGACAACAGGGCGCAATGAACACTGAAGCTTTCTTT. This encodes CASRQQGAMNTEAFF.

The chain recombines TRBV6-1 with TRBJ1-6, with D unclear. CDR3 length: 15 residues. CDR1 is MNHNS, CDR2 SASEGT, per germline. V was pared by 6 bases and J by 0 bases, with 9 bases between. The CDR3 nucleotides are TGTGCCAGCAGATTCGAGAGCTCCTATAATTCACCCCTCCACTTT. Encoded protein: CASRFESSYNSPLHF.

This clonotype came up a few times. The chain carries TRBV7-2 and TRBJ2-1; the D gene is possibly TRBD2 (6 bases). The V and J ends lost 1 base and 3 bases respectively, with 13 bases between them. This CDR3 has 16 amino acids. CDR1 SGHTA and CDR2 FQGNSA come from the germline V gene. The CDR3 loop reads CASSLGGVLVYNEQFF. DNA for the CDR3: TGTGCCAGCAGCTTAGGGGGGGTACTGGTCTACAATGAGCAGTTCTTC. The variable domain in full, with the rest retrieved from reference TRBV7-2 and TRBJ2-1, is GAGVSQSPSNKVTEKGKDVELRCDPISGHTALYWYRQSLGQGLEFLIYFQGNSAPDKSGLPSDRFSAERTGGSVSTLTIQRTQQEDSAVYLCASSLGGVLVYNEQFFGPGTRLTVL.

The chain couples TRBV11-3 to TRBJ2-3; weak D call: TRBD2 (5 bases). The CDR3 consists of 12 residues. Germline values: CDR1 SGHNT, CDR2 YENEEA. Trimming took off 5 bases at V and 3 bases at J, with 6 bases between the two ends. The CDR3 nucleotides are TGTGCCAGCAGCGGCGGGACAGATACGCAGTATTTT. Protein sequence: CASSGGTDTQYF.

This clonotype was observed a few times. The V gene is TRBV6-5, the J gene TRBJ1-6; TRBD1 agrees at 9 bases. V lost 4 bases to trimming and J lost 0 bases; unmatched junction nucleotides: 4. Germline values: CDR1 MNHEY, CDR2 SVGAGI. The CDR3 spans 17 residues. CDR3 coding DNA: TGTGCCAGCAGTTCCGTGACAGGGGGCTCCTATAATTCACCCCTCCACTTT. This gives the protein CASSSVTGGSYNSPLHF.

The chain uses TRBV20-1 and TRBJ2-2; perhaps TRBD2 as D (5 bases). Germline V gene sequence: CDR1 DFQATT, CDR2 SNEGSKA (reference sequence). This CDR3 spans 13 amino acids. The V end was cut by 3 bases, the J end by 4 bases, with 9 bases between. The CDR3 nucleotides are TGCAGTGCTAGGGCTGGGAGCACCGGGGAGCTGTTTTTT. It encodes CSARAGSTGELFF.

The chain joins TRBV20-1 to TRBJ1-3; tentatively, D is TRBD1 (6 bases). Germline CDR1 is DFQATT and CDR2 is SNEGSKA (reference sequence). The CDR3 is made up of 14 amino acids. Between the trimmed V and J ends, which lost 3 bases and 2 bases, there was a span of 11 bases. Written as DNA, the CDR3 is TGCAGTGCTAGGCCCGGGGGGCCTGGAAACACCATATATTTT. Translated: CSARPGGPGNTIYF.

This clonotype was observed a handful of times. CDR3 residues: CASSLGRDMNTEAFF. The DNA for the CDR3 is TGTGCCAGCAGTTTAGGACGGGACATGAACACTGAAGCTTTCTTT. The chain links TRBV27 to TRBJ1-1; tentative D call: TRBD1 (6 bases). V was clipped by 2 bases and J by 0 bases, with 10 bases between them. Germline CDR1 is MNHEY and CDR2 is SMNVEV (reference sequence). The CDR3 runs 15 residues.

This clonotype was counted only a few times. The V and J genes are TRBV15 and TRBJ2-7; D not resolved. Germline V gene data show CDR1 as LNHNV and CDR2 as YYDKDF (reference sequence). CDR3 size: 13 residues. The V end lost 1 base, the J end lost 4 bases, and 8 bases lay between the germline ends. CDR3 DNA sequence: TGTGCCACCAGCAGAGCCGGAATATACGAGCAGTACTTC. It encodes CATSRAGIYEQYF.

This clonotype came up once. The chain carries TRBV18 and TRBJ1-2; unclear D gene. This CDR3 comprises 14 residues. V was clipped by 1 base and J by 7 bases, with 13 bases between them. The germline gives CDR1 KGHSH, CDR2 LQKENI. CDR3 in amino acids: CASSPLGGSRGYTF. The CDR3 nucleotides read TGTGCCAGCTCACCACTGGGAGGGAGCCGTGGCTACACCTTC.